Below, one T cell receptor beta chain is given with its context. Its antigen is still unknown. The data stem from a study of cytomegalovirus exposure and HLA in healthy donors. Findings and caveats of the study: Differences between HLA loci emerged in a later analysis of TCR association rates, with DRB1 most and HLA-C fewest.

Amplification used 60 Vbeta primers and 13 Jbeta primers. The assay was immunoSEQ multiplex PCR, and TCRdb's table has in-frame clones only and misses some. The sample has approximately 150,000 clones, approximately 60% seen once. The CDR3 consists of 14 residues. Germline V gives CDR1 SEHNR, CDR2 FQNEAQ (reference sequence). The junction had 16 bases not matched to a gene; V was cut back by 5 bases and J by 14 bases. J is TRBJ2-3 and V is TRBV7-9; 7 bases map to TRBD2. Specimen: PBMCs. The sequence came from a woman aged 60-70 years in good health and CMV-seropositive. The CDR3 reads CASSPMRGSRYLYF. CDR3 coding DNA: TGTGCCAGCAGCCCCATGCGGGGGAGCCGATACTTGTATTTT.